Presented here are 32 T cell receptor beta chains from one specimen sequenced in a study of T-cell memory formation after mild COVID-19. From the 5' RACE reads, TCRdb called clonotypes with MiXCR, one entry per CDR3 protein. The sample has around 200,000 distinct CDR3 sequences, more than 25% seen once. What was sequenced was PBMCs or a T cell subset sorted from them (not recorded which). The receptors shown here come from an adult woman who had mild COVID-19 (a few samples of this study predate the infection). Cell type and time point are not known.

V is TRBV10-3 and J is TRBJ1-1; D perhaps matches TRBD1 (5 bases). This CDR3 contains 15 residues. Trimming cost V 3 bases and J 1 base, with 12 bases left between them. Germline CDR1 reads ENHRY; CDR2 reads SYGVKD. CDR3 loop: CAISETPQGNTEAFF. The CDR3 DNA is TGTGCCATCAGTGAAACCCCTCAGGGGAACACTGAAGCTTTCTTT.

This rearrangement joins TRBV20-1 to TRBJ2-5; D unclear. The CDR3 has 12 residues. The ends were cut back, 7 bases at V and 0 bases at J, with 9 bases in the middle. CDR1 is DFQATT, CDR2 SNEGSKA, per germline (reference sequence). CDR3 nucleotides: TGCAGTGAAAGGGCGTACCAAGAGACCCAGTACTTC. Its translation: CSERAYQETQYF.

The sample holds a few counts of this clonotype. The chain couples TRBV4-3 to TRBJ1-1; weak D call: TRBD1 (6 bases). Trimming stripped 4 bases from V and 1 base from J, with 13 bases between. CDR3 length equals 15 residues. Per germline, CDR1 LGHNA and CDR2 YSLEER. The CDR3 is CASSREFRGNTEAFF. In nucleotides, the CDR3 is TGCGCCAGCAGCCGGGAGTTCAGGGGGAACACTGAAGCTTTCTTT.

This rearrangement joins TRBV6-2 or TRBV6-3 to TRBJ2-3, with 8 positions matching TRBD1. CDR1 is MNHEY, CDR2 SVGEGT, per germline. J gave up 7 bases and V 10 bases, and 22 bases lay outside the gene matches. The CDR3 totals 17 residues. The CDR3 here is CATDSPGISDRANTQYF. CDR3 nucleotide sequence: TGTGCCACCGACTCACCAGGGATATCGGACAGGGCAAATACGCAGTATTTT.

This clonotype was counted a few times. The chain employs TRBV27 and TRBJ2-1, with 10 bases matching TRBD2. V was clipped by 6 bases and J by 1 base; unmatched bases: 6. The CDR3 totals 16 residues. Germline CDR1 reads MNHEY; CDR2 reads SMNVEV (reference sequence). The CDR3: CASSPQRGGSYNEQFF. The CDR3 region has the DNA TGTGCCAGCAGCCCCCAGCGGGGGGGTTCCTACAATGAGCAGTTCTTC.

This chain connects TRBV4-1 to TRBJ1-5; tentatively, D is TRBD1 (5 bases). Germline CDR1 is MGHRA and CDR2 is YSYEKL. The CDR3 extends over 15 amino acids. The V end lost 1 base, the J end lost 6 bases, and 13 bases lay between the germline ends. This chain's CDR3 is CASSQVPGSGQPQHF. The CDR3 coding sequence is TGCGCCAGCAGCCAAGTCCCAGGGTCCGGTCAGCCCCAGCATTTT.

The chain has TRBV4-1 and TRBJ2-3; no clear D. CDR3 length: 14 residues. From germline, CDR1 is MGHRA and CDR2 YSYEKL. Trimming took 4 bases from V and 1 from J, leaving 9 bases between them. CDR3 coding DNA: TGCGCCAGCAGCCTCCCGGATGGCACAGATACGCAGTATTTT. Amino acids: CASSLPDGTDTQYF.

The chain couples TRBV7-6 to TRBJ2-5; unclear D gene. Trimming stripped 2 bases from V and 5 bases from J, with 15 bases between. Germline lookup yields CDR1 SGHVS and CDR2 FNYEAQ. The CDR3 loop spans 15 amino acids. CDR3 DNA: TGTGCCAGCAGCTTACCTGGTCAGTCCCGGGAGACCCAGTACTTC. Translating gives CASSLPGQSRETQYF.

The chain links TRBV7-9 to TRBJ1-2, with D uncertain. CDR3 length: 13 amino acids. CDR1 is SEHNR and CDR2 is FQNEAQ in the germline V gene (reference sequence). Trimming removed 7 bases at V and 8 bases at J, with 17 bases between. CDR3 region: CASTPDGPGGYTF. The DNA for the CDR3 is TGTGCCAGCACCCCCGACGGCCCGGGAGGCTACACCTTC.

This clonotype appeared a few times. The V and J genes are TRBV29-1 and TRBJ2-1; 10 bases fit TRBD2. V shed 2 bases and J 5 bases; nucleotides not matched to a gene: 9. The CDR3 sequence is 16 residues long. Per the germline V gene, CDR1 is SQVTM and CDR2 is ANQGSEA. This CDR3 reads CSVELPSGSFNNEQFF. CDR3 in DNA: TGCAGCGTTGAACTTCCTAGCGGGAGCTTCAACAATGAGCAGTTCTTC.

This clonotype was counted a single time. The J gene is TRBJ1-5, the V gene TRBV7-9, with 7 bases that match TRBD1. With V trimmed by 6 bases and J by 5 bases, 7 bases remained unmatched. Germline V gene data show CDR1 as SEHNR and CDR2 as FQNEAQ (reference sequence). The length of the CDR3 is 14 residues. CDR3 loop: CASSSGTVDQPQHF. CDR3 nucleotides: TGTGCCAGCAGTTCCGGGACAGTCGATCAGCCCCAGCATTTT.

The V gene is TRBV7-9, the J gene TRBJ2-7; 10 bases align to TRBD1. This CDR3 is built from 15 residues. Germline V CDR1 and CDR2: SEHNR, FQNEAQ (reference sequence). V trimming: 5 bases; J trimming: 4 bases; junction bases outside the gene matches: 8. Written as DNA, the CDR3 is TGTGCCAGCAGCACCCCACCGGGACAGGGGTACGAGCAGTACTTC. It codes for CASSTPPGQGYEQYF.

This chain uses TRBV2 with TRBJ1-3, with D uncertain. V gave up 5 bases and J gave up 1 base, with 9 bases separating them. CDR3 size: 14 residues. Germline V gene sequence: CDR1 SNHLY, CDR2 FYNNEI. The CDR3 spells CASSMGWSGNTIYF. DNA for the CDR3: TGTGCCAGCAGTATGGGATGGTCTGGAAACACCATATATTTT.

This clonotype was observed a handful of times. The gene calls are TRBV7-2 and TRBJ2-3, with D perhaps TRBD2 (5 bases). V lost 7 bases and J 9 bases, leaving 14 bases between the germline ends. The CDR3 runs to 12 residues. Looked up from germline, CDR1 is SGHTA and CDR2 is FQGNSA. Written as DNA, the CDR3 is TGTGCCAGCAATGGGTACCGGGGAACGCAGTATTTT. Amino acid sequence: CASNGYRGTQYF.

This clonotype was picked up a small number of times. The V call is TRBV7-9, the J call TRBJ2-5; D perhaps matches TRBD1 (6 bases). CDR3 length: 15 amino acids. Per germline, CDR1 SEHNR and CDR2 FQNEAQ (reference sequence). V gave up 4 bases and J gave up 7 bases, with 19 bases separating them. The CDR3 DNA reads as TGTGCCAGCAGCTCCGGGGACACGGCCACGGGGACCCAGTACTTC. Translation: CASSSGDTATGTQYF.

CDR3 coding DNA: TGTGCCAGCAGCGCCTTTATCGGGGGCGGATATGGCTACACCTTC. It is translated as CASSAFIGGGYGYTF. V and J are TRBV7-2 and TRBJ1-2, with TRBD1 as a possible D gene (6 bases). In germline, CDR1 is SGHTA, CDR2 FQGNSA. Trimming took off 5 bases at V and 5 bases at J, with 18 bases between the two ends. The CDR3 sequence is 15 residues long.

This clonotype was counted only a few times. The chain carries TRBV15 and TRBJ2-5; D possibly corresponds to TRBD2 (6 bases). With 0 bases removed from V and 10 bases from J, the gap between germline ends came to 15 bases. The CDR3 covers 14 residues. Germline CDR1 LNHNV, CDR2 YYDKDF (reference sequence). CDR3 nucleotides: TGTGCCACCAGCAGAGATCACTCCGACGGGAGCCAGTACTTC. It is translated as CATSRDHSDGSQYF.

J is TRBJ1-2 and V is TRBV6-6; D not certain. Per germline, CDR1 MNHNY and CDR2 SVGAGI (reference sequence). V gave up 7 bases and J gave up 7 bases, with 16 bases separating them. The CDR3 sequence is 13 residues long. The chain's CDR3 is CASTPTVPGGYTF. DNA for the CDR3: TGTGCCAGCACTCCCACCGTCCCGGGTGGCTACACCTTC.

This clonotype was seen more than once but under ten times. This chain joins TRBV21-1 and TRBJ1-2; the D call TRBD1 from the table was never checked on the DNA. TRBV21-1 constitutes a pseudogene. There are 15 residues in the CDR3. For the CDR3, the DNA is TGTGCCAGCAGCAAAGTGGGACAGGGGTTCTATGGCTACACCTTC. This sequence encodes CASSKVGQGFYGYTF.

The chain carries TRBV25-1 and TRBJ1-4, with D perhaps matching TRBD1 (6 bases). This CDR3 has 15 residues. With 3 bases removed from V and 10 bases from J, the gap between germline ends came to 18 bases. CDR1 and CDR2 from the germline V gene are MGHDK and SYGVNS. CDR3 loop: CASSDPQGNRGKLFF. The DNA for the CDR3 is TGTGCCAGCAGTGACCCACAGGGAAACCGAGGAAAACTGTTTTTT.

The chain joins TRBV21-1 to TRBJ2-5; the table's D call, TRBD1, has no DNA check behind it. TRBV21-1 is a known pseudogene. The CDR3 covers 15 residues. The CDR3 DNA sequence: TGTGCCAGCAGCTCCCGGACAGGGGGCATTGAGACCCAGTACTTC. This translates into CASSSRTGGIETQYF.

This chain connects TRBV7-9 to TRBJ2-1, with D tentatively TRBD2 (5 bases). Germline V CDR1 and CDR2: SEHNR, FQNEAQ (reference sequence). This CDR3 has 15 amino acids. Trimming took 2 bases from V and 0 from J, leaving 8 bases between them. CDR3 sequence (DNA): TGTGCCAGCAGCTTACCGGGGAGCTCCTACAATGAGCAGTTCTTC. This encodes CASSLPGSSYNEQFF.

This clonotype appeared a few times. This sequence joins TRBV5-1 and TRBJ2-5; 14 bases are shared with TRBD2. There are 15 residues in the CDR3. Losses at the gene ends were 5 bases for V and 0 bases for J; bases not matched to a gene: 0. Germline V gives CDR1 SGHRS, CDR2 YFSETQ. CDR3 coding DNA: TGCGCCAGCAGGGGACTAGCGGGAGACCAAGAGACCCAGTACTTC. The encoded protein is CASRGLAGDQETQYF.

In this sample, this clonotype turned up a few times. The V call is TRBV7-8, the J call TRBJ2-7; 9 positions match TRBD2. Per germline, CDR1 SGHVS and CDR2 FQNEAQ. Trimming at V came to 7 bases and at J to 3 bases, leaving 10 bases not matched to a gene. The CDR3 contains 15 residues. The CDR3 sequence is CASTPLGLAFYEQYF. DNA for the CDR3: TGTGCCAGCACCCCCCTGGGACTAGCATTCTACGAGCAGTACTTC.

The CDR3 DNA is TGTGCCAGCAGCTTACCCGGGGGAGGGACTAGCTCCTACAATGAGCAGTTCTTC. It specifies CASSLPGGGTSSYNEQFF. The chain uses TRBV7-3 and TRBJ2-1, with TRBD2 matching over 8 bases. The CDR3 is 18 amino acids. The germline V gene has CDR1 SGHTA and CDR2 FQGTGA. J was trimmed by 0 bases and V by 2 bases; bases with no gene match: 9.

This clonotype was recorded a few times. The chain carries TRBV5-1 and TRBJ2-7; TRBD1 matches 7 bases. Germline V lookup: CDR1 SGHRS, CDR2 YFSETQ. The CDR3 loop spans 14 amino acids. V gave up 4 bases and J gave up 2 bases; unmatched junction bases: 6. CDR3 in DNA: TGCGCCAGCAGCCAGGGACAGTCGGCCTACGAGCAGTACTTC. It yields the protein CASSQGQSAYEQYF.

This clonotype was found a few times. The V call is TRBV20-1, the J call TRBJ2-6, with a possible D match to TRBD2 (5 bases). V was trimmed by 0 bases and J by 0 bases, leaving 15 bases between them. The CDR3 loop spans 18 amino acids. From germline, CDR1 is DFQATT and CDR2 SNEGSKA (reference sequence). The CDR3 DNA follows: TGCAGTGCTAGAGATCTGGGAGCCGGACGCTCTGGGGCCAACGTCCTGACTTTC. It encodes CSARDLGAGRSGANVLTF.

The V call is TRBV11-2, the J call TRBJ2-5; possible D gene TRBD2, 6 bases. The CDR3 loop spans 16 amino acids. The V end was cut by 0 bases, the J end by 5 bases, with 16 bases between. Germline V gene lookup returns CDR1 SGHAT and CDR2 FQNNGV. The CDR3 nucleotides read TGTGCCAGCAGCTTAGATCGGGGGTGGATCGGGGAGACCCAGTACTTC. Its protein product is CASSLDRGWIGETQYF.

V is TRBV6-6 and J is TRBJ2-7, with 15 positions matching TRBD2. Germline lookup yields CDR1 MNHNY and CDR2 SVGAGI (reference sequence). V trimming: 9 bases; J trimming: 5 bases; junction bases outside the gene matches: 8. This CDR3 is 15 amino acids long. Here the CDR3 DNA reads TGTGCCAGTGCTGGGACTAGCGGGGGGCCGGACGAGCAGTACTTC. Its translation: CASAGTSGGPDEQYF.

The table lists this clonotype with a few counts. CDR3 loop: CASSQWTGAGEQYF. The CDR3, as DNA: TGTGCCAGCAGCCAGTGGACAGGGGCGGGGGAGCAGTACTTC. V and J are TRBV7-6 and TRBJ2-7, with 9 bases lining up with TRBD1. Trimming took 5 bases from V and 7 from J; bases not matched to a gene: 9. This CDR3 comprises 14 residues. Germline values: CDR1 SGHVS, CDR2 FNYEAQ.

This rearrangement joins TRBV6-2 or TRBV6-3 to TRBJ2-7, with 7 bases that match TRBD2. The CDR3 is 15 residues long. Germline V gene data show CDR1 as MNHEY and CDR2 as SVGEGT. The junction had 12 bases not matched to a gene; V was cut back by 7 bases and J by 3 bases. The CDR3 here is CASTLTSPGNYEQYF. CDR3 in DNA: TGTGCCAGCACCCTGACTAGCCCGGGGAACTACGAGCAGTACTTC.

This clonotype has more than one count but fewer than ten. The rearrangement joins TRBV3-1 to TRBJ2-2; TRBD1 matches at 9 bases. The germline CDR1 and CDR2 sequences are LGHDT and YNNKEL (reference sequence). The CDR3 loop spans 16 amino acids. Trimming cost V 5 bases and J 6 bases; bases outside gene matches: 10. This chain's CDR3 is CASSKEQGAGAGELFF. The CDR3 DNA follows: TGTGCCAGCAGCAAGGAACAGGGGGCGGGAGCCGGGGAGCTGTTTTTT.